This TCR beta chain was identified during a study of blood T cell repertoires in COVID-19. Whole-study context: Specimens from acute and convalescent COVID-19 originated in the United States, Italy and Spain. PBMCs, B-cell-depleted T cells, or T cells were the source of the cDNA or gDNA that made up the material.

The CDR3 is 16 residues long. Germline-derived CDR1 and CDR2 are LGHDT and YNNKEL (reference sequence). The ends were cut back, 4 bases at V and 2 bases at J, with 15 bases in the middle. Authors' methods: Amplification from reference gene primers served as the basis for estimated nucleated cell counts. Sequencing used immunoSEQ multiplex PCR; TCRdb keeps in-frame clones, though not all of them. V, J and clone size are taken as reported in that table, and D and trimming were inferred from the DNA itself. The sample comprises about 150,000 clones, around nine tenths of which are singletons, and about 2.5% rests with the top ten.

The chain joins TRBV3-1 (or the pseudogene TRBV3-2) to TRBJ1-5; D is perhaps TRBD1 (6 bases). Source material: peripheral blood. The origin of this receptor is a woman in her 70s with acute or convalescent COVID-19. The CDR3 coding sequence is TGTGCCAGCAGCCGGGGGGGGGCAAGTGGCAATCAGCCCCAGCATTTT. Protein sequence: CASSRGGASGNQPQHF.